The clone carrying this T cell receptor (beta chain) has a count of ten or more. The antigen remains undetermined. The source of the sample is a study of human T cells and chemical hapten exposure. Study background: It was small differences in pooled library volume that mainly caused per-sample TCR yields to vary. General study points: TCRs at a frequency above 1 in 1000 stayed unchanged with DPC sensitization. Expanded TCRs produced significantly more large CDR3 similarity clusters than controls did.

Time point here: patch test 1, 2 weeks after DPC sensitization. The treatment is: therapeutic diphenylcyclopropenone sensitization with weekly scalp DPC. Unfractionated whole blood served as the source for total RNA extraction. TCRdb re-called the RACE reads with MiXCR, one entry per CDR3 protein. The top ten hold about a quarter of the sample, which has about 41,000 distinct CDR3 sequences, 3% to 4% seen once. The source was whole blood, collected in connection with sensitization to the hapten diphenylcyclopropenone (DPC). The source of this sequence is a man aged 50-59 years with alopecia areata. Some clones in this sample may be carry-over from other donors' samples.

The CDR3 spells CASSQVTGGPGEQFF. CDR3 sequence (DNA): TGCGCCAGCAGCCAAGTCACGGGAGGGCCAGGTGAGCAGTTCTTC. This chain links TRBV4-3 with TRBJ2-1, with 8 positions matching TRBD2. Germline lookup yields CDR1 LGHNA and CDR2 YSLEER. This CDR3 spans 15 amino acids. Unmatched junction bases numbered 8, after V lost 1 base and J lost 9 bases.